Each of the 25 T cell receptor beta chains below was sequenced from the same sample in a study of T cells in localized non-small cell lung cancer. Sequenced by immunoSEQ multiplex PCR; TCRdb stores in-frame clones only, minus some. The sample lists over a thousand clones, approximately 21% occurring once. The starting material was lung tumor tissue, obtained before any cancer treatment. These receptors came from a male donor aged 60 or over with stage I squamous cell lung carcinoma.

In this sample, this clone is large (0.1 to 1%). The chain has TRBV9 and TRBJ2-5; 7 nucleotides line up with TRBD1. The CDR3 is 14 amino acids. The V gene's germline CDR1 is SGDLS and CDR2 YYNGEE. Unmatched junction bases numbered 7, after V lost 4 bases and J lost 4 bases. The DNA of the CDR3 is TGTGCCAGCAGCCCTCCCGACAGGGTAGAGACCCAGTACTTC. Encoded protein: CASSPPDRVETQYF.

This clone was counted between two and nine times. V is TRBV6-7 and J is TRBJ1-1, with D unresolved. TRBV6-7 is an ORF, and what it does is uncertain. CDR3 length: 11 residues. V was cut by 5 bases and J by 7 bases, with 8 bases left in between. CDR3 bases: TGTGCCAGCAGTACGGGATTTGAAGCTTTCTTT. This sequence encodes CASSTGFEAFF.

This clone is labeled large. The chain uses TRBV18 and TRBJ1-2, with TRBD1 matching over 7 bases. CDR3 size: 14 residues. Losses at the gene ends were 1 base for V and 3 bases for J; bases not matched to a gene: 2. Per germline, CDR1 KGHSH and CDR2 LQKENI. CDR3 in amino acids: CASSPQGADYGYTF. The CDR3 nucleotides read TGTGCCAGCTCACCACAGGGGGCGGACTATGGCTACACCTTC.

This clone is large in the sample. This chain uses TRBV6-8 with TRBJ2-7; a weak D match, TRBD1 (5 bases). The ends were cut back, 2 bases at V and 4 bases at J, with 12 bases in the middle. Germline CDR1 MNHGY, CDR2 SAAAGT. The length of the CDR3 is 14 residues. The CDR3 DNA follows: TGTGCCAGCAGTTACAGGCTCTCAGGGTACGAGCAGTACTTC. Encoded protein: CASSYRLSGYEQYF.

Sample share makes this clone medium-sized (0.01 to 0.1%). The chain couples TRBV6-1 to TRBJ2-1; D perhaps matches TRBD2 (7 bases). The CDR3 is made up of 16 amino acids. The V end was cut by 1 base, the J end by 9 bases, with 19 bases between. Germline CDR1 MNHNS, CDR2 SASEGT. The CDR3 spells CASSEEGGGRKGEQFF. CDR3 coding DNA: TGTGCCAGCAGTGAAGAGGGGGGCGGGAGAAAAGGTGAGCAGTTCTTC.

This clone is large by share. CDR3 nucleotides: TGTGCCATCGGGACCCCTCAAAACAATCAGCCCCAGCATTTT. Translating it yields CAIGTPQNNQPQHF. The rearrangement joins TRBV6-8 to TRBJ1-5, with D perhaps matching TRBD1 (5 bases). The CDR3 totals 14 residues. CDR1 is MNHGY and CDR2 is SAAAGT in the germline V gene. V lost 10 bases, J lost 3 bases, and 16 bases lay in between.

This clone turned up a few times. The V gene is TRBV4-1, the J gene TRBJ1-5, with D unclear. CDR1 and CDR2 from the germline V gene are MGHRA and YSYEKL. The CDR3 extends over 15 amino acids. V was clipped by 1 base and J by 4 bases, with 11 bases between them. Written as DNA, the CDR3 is TGCGCCAGCAGCCAAGGCAGCCAGCCTAATCAGCCCCAGCATTTT. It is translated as CASSQGSQPNQPQHF.

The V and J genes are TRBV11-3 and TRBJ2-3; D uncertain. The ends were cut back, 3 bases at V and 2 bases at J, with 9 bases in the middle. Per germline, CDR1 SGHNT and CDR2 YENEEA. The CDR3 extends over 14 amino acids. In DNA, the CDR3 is TGTGCCAGCAGCTTGGGTGGGTACACAGATACGCAGTATTTT. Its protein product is CASSLGGYTDTQYF.

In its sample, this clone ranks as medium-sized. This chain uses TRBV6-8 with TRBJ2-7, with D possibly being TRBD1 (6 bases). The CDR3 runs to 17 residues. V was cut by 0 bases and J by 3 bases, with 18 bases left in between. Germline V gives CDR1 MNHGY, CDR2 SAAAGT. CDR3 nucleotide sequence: TGTGCCAGCAGTTACTCGACTCCGCAGGGACACCTCTACGAGCAGTACTTC. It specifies CASSYSTPQGHLYEQYF.

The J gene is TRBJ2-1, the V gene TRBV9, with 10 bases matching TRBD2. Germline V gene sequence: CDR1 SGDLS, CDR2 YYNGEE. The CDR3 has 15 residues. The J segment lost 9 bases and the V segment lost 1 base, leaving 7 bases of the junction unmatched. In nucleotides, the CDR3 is TGTGCCAGCAGCGTAAGGGCTAGCGGGAGTAGTGAGCAGTTCTTC. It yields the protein CASSVRASGSSEQFF.

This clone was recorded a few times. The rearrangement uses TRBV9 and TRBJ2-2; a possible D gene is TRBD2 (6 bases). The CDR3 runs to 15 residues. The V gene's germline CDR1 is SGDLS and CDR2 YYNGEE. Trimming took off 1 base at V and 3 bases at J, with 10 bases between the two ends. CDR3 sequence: CASSVIGSHTGELFF. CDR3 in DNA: TGTGCCAGCAGCGTAATCGGGAGCCACACCGGGGAGCTGTTTTTT.

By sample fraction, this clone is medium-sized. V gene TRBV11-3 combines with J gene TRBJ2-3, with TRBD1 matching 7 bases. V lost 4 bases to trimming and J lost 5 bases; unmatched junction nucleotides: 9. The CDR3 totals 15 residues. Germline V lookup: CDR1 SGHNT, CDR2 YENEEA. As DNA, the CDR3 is TGTGCCAGCAGCTCATCGGACAGGCTCGGAGATACGCAGTATTTT. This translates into CASSSSDRLGDTQYF.

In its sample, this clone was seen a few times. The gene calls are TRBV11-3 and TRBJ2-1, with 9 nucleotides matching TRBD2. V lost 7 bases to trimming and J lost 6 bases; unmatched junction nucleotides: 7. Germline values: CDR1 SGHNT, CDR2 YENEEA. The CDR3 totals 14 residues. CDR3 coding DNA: TGTGCCAGCACCCGTGGTAGCGGGGGCAATGAGCAGTTCTTC. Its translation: CASTRGSGGNEQFF.

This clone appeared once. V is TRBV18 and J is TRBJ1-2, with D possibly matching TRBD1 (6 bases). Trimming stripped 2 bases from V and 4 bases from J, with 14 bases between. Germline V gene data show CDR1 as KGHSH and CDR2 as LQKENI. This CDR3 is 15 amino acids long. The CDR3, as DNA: TGTGCCAGCTCACCAGAGGGGGGAGATTTCTATGGCTACACCTTC. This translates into CASSPEGGDFYGYTF.

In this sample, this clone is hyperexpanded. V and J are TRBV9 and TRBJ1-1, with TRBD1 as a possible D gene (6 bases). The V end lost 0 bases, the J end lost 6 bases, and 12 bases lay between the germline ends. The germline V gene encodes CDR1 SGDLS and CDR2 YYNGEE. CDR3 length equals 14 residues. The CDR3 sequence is CASSVGTGKAEAFF. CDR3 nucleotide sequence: TGTGCCAGCAGCGTAGGAACAGGGAAGGCTGAAGCTTTCTTT.

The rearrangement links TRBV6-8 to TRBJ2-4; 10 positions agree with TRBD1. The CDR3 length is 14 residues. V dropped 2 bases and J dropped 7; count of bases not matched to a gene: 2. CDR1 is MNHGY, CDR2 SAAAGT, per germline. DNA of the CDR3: TGTGCCAGCAGTTACCGGACAGGGGGGAACATTCAGTACTTC. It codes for CASSYRTGGNIQYF.

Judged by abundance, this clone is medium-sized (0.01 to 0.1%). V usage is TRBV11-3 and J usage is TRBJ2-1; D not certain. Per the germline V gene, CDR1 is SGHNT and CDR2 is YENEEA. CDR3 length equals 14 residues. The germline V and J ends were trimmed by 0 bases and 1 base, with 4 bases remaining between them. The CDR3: CASSLEGSYNEQFF. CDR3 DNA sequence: TGTGCCAGCAGCTTAGAAGGGTCCTACAATGAGCAGTTCTTC.

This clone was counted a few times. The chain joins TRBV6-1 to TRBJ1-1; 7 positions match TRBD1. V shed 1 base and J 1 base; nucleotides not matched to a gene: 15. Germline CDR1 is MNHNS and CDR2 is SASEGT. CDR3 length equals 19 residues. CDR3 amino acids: CASSEERGFGRDRNTEAFF. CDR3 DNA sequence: TGTGCCAGCAGTGAAGAGCGAGGCTTCGGTAGGGACAGGAACACTGAAGCTTTCTTT.

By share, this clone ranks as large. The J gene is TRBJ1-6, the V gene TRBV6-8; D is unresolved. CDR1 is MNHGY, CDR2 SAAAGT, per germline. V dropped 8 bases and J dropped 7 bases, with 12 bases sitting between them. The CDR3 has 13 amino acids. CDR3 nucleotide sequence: TGTGCCAGCTCAGGAGTCGGGAATTCACCCCTCCACTTT. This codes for CASSGVGNSPLHF.

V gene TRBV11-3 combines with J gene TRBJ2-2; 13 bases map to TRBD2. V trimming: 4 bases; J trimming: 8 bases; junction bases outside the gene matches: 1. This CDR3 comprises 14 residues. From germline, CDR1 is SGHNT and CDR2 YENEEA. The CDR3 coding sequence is TGTGCCAGCAGCTGGACTAGCGGGAGAGGGGAGCTGTTTTTT. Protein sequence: CASSWTSGRGELFF.

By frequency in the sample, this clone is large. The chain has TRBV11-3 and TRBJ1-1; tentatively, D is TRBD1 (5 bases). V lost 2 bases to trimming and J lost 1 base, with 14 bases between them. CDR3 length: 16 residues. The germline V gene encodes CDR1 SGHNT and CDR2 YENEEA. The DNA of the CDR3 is TGTGCCAGCAGCTTAACCGGCAGGGTTACGAACACTGAAGCTTTCTTT. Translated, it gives CASSLTGRVTNTEAFF.

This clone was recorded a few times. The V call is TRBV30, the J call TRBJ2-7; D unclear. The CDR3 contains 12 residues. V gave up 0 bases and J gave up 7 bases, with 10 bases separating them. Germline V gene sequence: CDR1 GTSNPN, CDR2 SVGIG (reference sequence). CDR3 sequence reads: CAWSVEQWEQYF. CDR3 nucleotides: TGTGCCTGGAGTGTCGAACAGTGGGAGCAGTACTTC. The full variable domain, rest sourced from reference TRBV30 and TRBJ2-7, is SQTIHQWPATLVQPVGSPLSLECTVEGTSNPNLYWYRQAAGRGLQLLFYSVGIGQISSEVPQNLSASRPQDRQFILSSKKLLLSDSGFYLCAWSVEQWEQYFGPGTRLTVT.

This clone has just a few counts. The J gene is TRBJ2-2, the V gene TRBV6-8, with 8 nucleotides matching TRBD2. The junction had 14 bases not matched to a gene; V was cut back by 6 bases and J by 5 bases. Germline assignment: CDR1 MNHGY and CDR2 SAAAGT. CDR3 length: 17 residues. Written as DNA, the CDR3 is TGTGCCAGCAGGTCGGGGGGGGCTCCAGGAAAGACCGGGGAGCTGTTTTTT. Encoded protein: CASRSGGAPGKTGELFF.

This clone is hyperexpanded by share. DNA for the CDR3: TGTGCCAGCAGCTTACCGACTAGCGGGAGGATAGATACGCAGTATTTT. Its translation is CASSLPTSGRIDTQYF. The V and J genes are TRBV11-3 and TRBJ2-3, with TRBD2 identical over 13 bases. J gave up 5 bases and V 2 bases, and 4 bases lay outside the gene matches. The CDR3 consists of 16 residues. The germline V gene encodes CDR1 SGHNT and CDR2 YENEEA. Full variable domain (missing parts from reference TRBV11-3 and TRBJ2-3): EAGVVQSPRYKIIEKKQPVAFWCNPISGHNTLYWYLQNLGQGPELLIRYENEEAVDDSQLPKDRFSAERLKGVDSTLKIQPAELGDSAVYLCASSLPTSGRIDTQYFGPGTRLTVL.

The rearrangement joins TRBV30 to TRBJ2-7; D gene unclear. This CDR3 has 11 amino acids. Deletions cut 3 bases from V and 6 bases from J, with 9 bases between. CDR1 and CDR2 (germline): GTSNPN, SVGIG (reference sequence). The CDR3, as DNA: TGTGCCTGGAGCCTCGGGCGCGAGCAGTACTTC. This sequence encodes CAWSLGREQYF.